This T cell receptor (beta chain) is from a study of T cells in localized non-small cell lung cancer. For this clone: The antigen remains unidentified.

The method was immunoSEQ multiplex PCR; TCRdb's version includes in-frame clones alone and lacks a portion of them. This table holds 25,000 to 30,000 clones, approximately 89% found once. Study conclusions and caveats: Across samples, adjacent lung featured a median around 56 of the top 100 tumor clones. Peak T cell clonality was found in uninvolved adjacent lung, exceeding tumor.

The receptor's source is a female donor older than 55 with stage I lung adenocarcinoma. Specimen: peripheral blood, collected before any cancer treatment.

CDR3 DNA: TGTGCCAGCAGACGCCCCCGGGGGACAGGGGGGGGGCAACCCCAGCATTTT. It encodes CASRRPRGTGGGQPQHF. V usage is TRBV21-1 and J usage is TRBJ1-5; the table gives TRBD1 as D, unverified against the DNA. TRBV21-1 is termed a pseudogene. The CDR3 consists of 17 residues.